The entry that follows covers one T cell receptor (beta chain) sequence. This specimen comes from a study of cytomegalovirus exposure and HLA in healthy donors. The PCR used 60 Vbeta and 13 Jbeta primers. Profiled with immunoSEQ multiplex PCR; TCRdb holds only in-frame clones, not every one. The sample records roughly 140,000 clones, roughly 79% being singletons. J was trimmed by 9 bases and V by 5 bases; bases with no gene match: 3. This CDR3 region has 11 residues. CDR1 is LNHDA, CDR2 SQIVND, per germline (reference sequence). Sequencing was done on a sample of PBMCs. The TCR originated in a male donor in good health and CMV-seronegative. The chain is built from TRBV19 and TRBJ2-5, with 7 positions matching TRBD1. The CDR3 sequence: CASSATGAQYF. In DNA form, the CDR3 reads TGTGCCAGTAGTGCAACAGGGGCCCAGTACTTC.